The 32 T cell receptor beta chains reported below all come from one sample, sequenced in a study of CD8 T cells in Susac syndrome. Random hexamers were used to reverse transcribe roughly 0.45 to 1 ug of RNA. MiXCR was run by TCRdb on the immunoSEQ multiplex PCR reads, yielding one entry per CDR3 protein. The sample shows over 150,000 distinct CDR3 sequences, 90% to 95% of them seen only once. The sequenced material came from CD4+ T cells from PBMCs. Source of these receptors: a human donor with Susac syndrome.

V is TRBV29-1 and J is TRBJ2-3; D is uncertain. The CDR3 has 12 amino acids. Germline lookup yields CDR1 SQVTM and CDR2 ANQGSEA. Trimming removed 4 bases at V and 0 bases at J, with 5 bases between. The CDR3 reads CSVVSSTDTQYF. Here the CDR3 DNA reads TGCAGCGTTGTCAGTAGCACAGATACGCAGTATTTT.

The rearrangement uses TRBV19 and TRBJ2-3; TRBD2 is a possible D gene (5 bases). The V gene lost 4 bases and the J gene lost 6 bases, with 11 bases spanning the gap. CDR1 LNHDA and CDR2 SQIVND come from the germline V gene (reference sequence). CDR3 length equals 13 residues. The CDR3 coding sequence is TGTGCCAGTAGTAAGGAGGATTTTGATACGCAGTATTTT. This codes for CASSKEDFDTQYF. Full variable domain (rest looked up from reference TRBV19 and TRBJ2-3): DGGITQSPKYLFRKEGQNVTLSCEQNLNHDAMYWYRQDPGQGLRLIYYSQIVNDFQKGDIAEGYSVSREKKESFPLTVTSAQKNPTAFYLCASSKEDFDTQYFGPGTRLTVL.

The genes are TRBV6-1 and TRBJ1-6; 7 bases align to TRBD1. J was trimmed by 7 bases and V by 7 bases; bases with no gene match: 7. The germline V gene encodes CDR1 MNHNS and CDR2 SASEGT. The CDR3 covers 14 residues. The CDR3: CASNADRANSPLHF. CDR3 sequence (DNA): TGTGCCAGCAATGCCGACAGGGCGAATTCACCCCTCCACTTT.

V and J are TRBV5-4 and TRBJ2-1; D remains unclear. This CDR3 region has 12 residues. The ends were cut back, 0 bases at V and 12 bases at J, with 10 bases in the middle. Germline values: CDR1 SGHNT, CDR2 YYREEE (reference sequence). The CDR3 DNA sequence: TGTGCCAGCAGCTTGGGGGGTATCGGGCAGTTCTTC. It specifies CASSLGGIGQFF.

This clonotype was seen only once. V usage is TRBV3-1 and J usage is TRBJ2-3; 8 nucleotides line up with TRBD2. CDR3 size: 18 residues. Germline V gene data show CDR1 as LGHDT and CDR2 as YNNKEL (reference sequence). V lost 2 bases to trimming and J lost 4 bases; unmatched junction nucleotides: 14. CDR3 bases: TGTGCCAGCAGCCAACCAGGGACTAGATCCTTTGGCTCAGATACGCAGTATTTT. Amino acid sequence: CASSQPGTRSFGSDTQYF.

V is TRBV28 and J is TRBJ2-7; the D gene is possibly TRBD1 (7 bases). The V gene's germline CDR1 is MDHEN and CDR2 SYDVKM. This CDR3 comprises 14 residues. The V and J ends lost 3 bases and 3 bases respectively, with 12 bases between them. CDR3 nucleotide sequence: TGTGCCAGCAGTTTCTCAGGGGGGCGCTACGAGCAGTACTTC. It codes for CASSFSGGRYEQYF.

The DNA for the CDR3 is TGTGCCAGCTCACCACGTGCTAGCGGGACCGCCTACAATGAGCAGTTCTTC. It codes for CASSPRASGTAYNEQFF. This rearrangement joins TRBV18 to TRBJ2-1, with 9 bases aligning to TRBD2. This CDR3 comprises 17 residues. CDR1 and CDR2 from the germline V gene are KGHSH and LQKENI. Germline trimming cut 1 base from V and 2 bases from J; bases unmatched to any gene: 6. Using reference TRBV18 and TRBJ2-1 for the parts outside the CDR3, the full variable domain is NAGVMQNPRHLVRRRGQEARLRCSPMKGHSHVYWYRQLPEEGLKFMVYLQKENIIDESGMPKERFSAEFPKEGPSILRIQQVVRGDSAAYFCASSPRASGTAYNEQFFGPGTRLTVL.

The count of this clonotype is one. V and J are TRBV11-3 and TRBJ2-1; D possibly corresponds to TRBD2 (5 bases). Germline CDR1 is SGHNT and CDR2 is YENEEA. There are 14 residues in the CDR3. V was shortened by 5 bases and J by 8 bases, with 16 bases between the two germline ends. CDR3 region: CASSPHEGEDEQFF. The CDR3 DNA reads as TGTGCCAGCAGCCCCCACGAGGGAGAGGATGAGCAGTTCTTC.

J is TRBJ2-2 and V is TRBV5-1; D call uncertain. The CDR3 is made up of 15 amino acids. Trimming removed 0 bases from V and 8 bases from J, with 14 bases in between. The V gene's germline CDR1 is SGHRS and CDR2 YFSETQ. The DNA of the CDR3 is TGCGCCAGCAGCTTGGATTCCTCTATGGCTGGGGAGCTGTTTTTT. Protein sequence: CASSLDSSMAGELFF.

This clonotype appeared once. The chain employs TRBV9 and TRBJ2-3; the match to TRBD2 covers 12 bases. The CDR3 is 15 amino acids. CDR1 and CDR2 from the germline V gene are SGDLS and YYNGEE. V gave up 3 bases and J gave up 3 bases; unmatched junction bases: 2. In DNA form, the CDR3 reads TGTGCCAGCAGCGCCACTAGCGGGAGGACAGATACGCAGTATTTT. It specifies CASSATSGRTDTQYF.

CDR3: CASSFPGGGGYTF. In DNA, the CDR3 is TGTGCCAGCAGCTTTCCGGGGGGAGGTGGCTACACCTTC. The rearrangement links TRBV7-2 to TRBJ1-2; tentatively, D is TRBD1 (5 bases). Trimming took off 3 bases at V and 7 bases at J, with 12 bases between the two ends. This CDR3 has 13 amino acids. Germline V lookup: CDR1 SGHTA, CDR2 FQGNSA.

The V gene is TRBV30, the J gene TRBJ1-1, with D unclear. Deletions cut 1 base from V and 11 bases from J, with 14 bases between. The germline V gene encodes CDR1 GTSNPN and CDR2 SVGIG (reference sequence). There are 12 residues in the CDR3. CDR3 sequence (DNA): TGTGCCTGGAGTGACGACGCGGGGAGGGCTTTCTTT. Translated: CAWSDDAGRAFF.

V gene TRBV29-1 combines with J gene TRBJ2-3; 12 positions match TRBD2. The CDR3 totals 19 residues. Losses at the gene ends were 3 bases for V and 1 base for J; bases not matched to a gene: 14. The V gene's germline CDR1 is SQVTM and CDR2 ANQGSEA. CDR3 bases: TGCAGCGTTGAGGGGCTAGCGGGGGGGTATAAACAGCGCACAGATACGCAGTATTTT. The encoded protein is CSVEGLAGGYKQRTDTQYF.

The chain combines TRBV11-2 with TRBJ2-7, with D possibly being TRBD2 (5 bases). Trimming stripped 2 bases from V and 7 bases from J, with 15 bases between. Germline V CDR1 and CDR2: SGHAT, FQNNGV. The CDR3 is 14 amino acids. The CDR3 reads CASSLSSGRREQYF. For the CDR3, the DNA is TGTGCCAGCAGCTTATCTTCAGGTAGGAGGGAGCAGTACTTC.

The chain has TRBV6-5 and TRBJ2-5, with 9 positions matching TRBD1. This CDR3 contains 14 residues. V was pared by 5 bases and J by 5 bases, with 6 bases of the junction left unmatched. Germline-derived CDR1 and CDR2 are MNHEY and SVGAGI. The CDR3 reads CASSPGQGSETQYF. The CDR3 region has the DNA TGTGCCAGCAGTCCGGGACAGGGTTCGGAGACCCAGTACTTC.

This sequence joins TRBV6-5 and TRBJ1-1, with D tentatively TRBD1 (6 bases). The germline CDR1 and CDR2 sequences are MNHEY and SVGAGI. With 7 bases removed from V and 3 bases from J, the gap between germline ends came to 15 bases. CDR3 size: 14 residues. CDR3 residues: CASTETRGYTEAFF. In DNA form, the CDR3 reads TGTGCCAGCACCGAAACTAGGGGGTACACTGAAGCTTTCTTT.

CDR3 residues: CASSSGTSGFTGELFF. CDR3 in DNA: TGTGCCAGCAGTTCAGGCACTAGCGGGTTTACCGGGGAGCTGTTTTTT. This chain uses TRBV14 with TRBJ2-2, with TRBD2 identical over 9 bases. J was trimmed by 5 bases and V by 6 bases; bases with no gene match: 10. Germline-derived CDR1 and CDR2 are SGHDN and FVKESK. The CDR3 has 16 amino acids.

The J gene is TRBJ1-5, the V gene TRBV3-1; D gene unclear. This CDR3 has 15 residues. Germline V lookup: CDR1 LGHDT, CDR2 YNNKEL (reference sequence). The ends were cut back, 3 bases at V and 0 bases at J, with 9 bases in the middle. The CDR3 DNA sequence: TGTGCCAGCAGCCATACCAGAGATAGCAATCAGCCCCAGCATTTT. Its translation: CASSHTRDSNQPQHF.

The gene calls are TRBV19 and TRBJ2-1; D perhaps matches TRBD2 (5 bases). Germline V lookup: CDR1 LNHDA, CDR2 SQIVND (reference sequence). Trimming cost V 1 base and J 6 bases, with 13 bases left between them. The CDR3 has 15 amino acids. The CDR3, as DNA: TGTGCCAGTAGTATAGGGCCTTTGGAGGTCAATGAGCAGTTCTTC. Protein sequence: CASSIGPLEVNEQFF.

This chain links TRBV30 with TRBJ1-3; D perhaps matches TRBD1 (5 bases). This CDR3 region has 12 residues. Germline loops: CDR1 GTSNPN, CDR2 SVGIG (reference sequence). Trimming cost V 4 bases and J 7 bases, with 11 bases left between them. The CDR3 spells CAWTHGGNTIYF. The CDR3 DNA reads as TGTGCCTGGACACATGGGGGGAACACCATATATTTT.

This sequence joins TRBV7-9 and TRBJ2-1; 13 positions agree with TRBD2. Germline lookup yields CDR1 SEHNR and CDR2 FQNEAQ (reference sequence). J gave up 3 bases and V 5 bases, and 7 bases lay outside the gene matches. The CDR3 extends over 17 amino acids. Here the CDR3 DNA reads TGTGCCAGCAGCCCTCGACTAGCGGGGGGCCTCTACAATGAGCAGTTCTTC. Translating gives CASSPRLAGGLYNEQFF.

The chain employs TRBV6-5 and TRBJ1-2; TRBD1 is a possible D gene (6 bases). Between the trimmed V and J ends, which lost 2 bases and 4 bases, there was a span of 20 bases. The CDR3 sequence is 17 residues long. The germline V gene has CDR1 MNHEY and CDR2 SVGAGI. The CDR3 spells CASSYPTYRVQGYGYTF. DNA of the CDR3: TGTGCCAGCAGTTACCCCACCTACAGGGTTCAGGGCTATGGCTACACCTTC.

V usage is TRBV12-5 and J usage is TRBJ2-1, with D unclear. Germline V CDR1 and CDR2: LGHNT, FRNRAP. CDR3 size: 14 residues. Trimming cost V 3 bases and J 3 bases, with 9 bases left between them. This chain's CDR3 is CASGFVRVYNEQFF. CDR3 in DNA: TGTGCTAGTGGTTTTGTCCGAGTCTACAATGAGCAGTTCTTC.

The rearrangement links TRBV20-1 to TRBJ1-2, with D maybe TRBD1 (5 bases). The germline V gene has CDR1 DFQATT and CDR2 SNEGSKA (reference sequence). V lost 6 bases to trimming and J lost 3 bases, with 11 bases between them. The CDR3 runs 12 residues. The CDR3 DNA is TGCAGTGCAGGGGCGGTTTACTATGGCTACACCTTC. This codes for CSAGAVYYGYTF.

V usage is TRBV11-2 and J usage is TRBJ2-5, with D tentatively TRBD1 (6 bases). The germline V and J ends were trimmed by 2 bases and 2 bases, with 9 bases remaining between them. Germline V lookup: CDR1 SGHAT, CDR2 FQNNGV. The CDR3 consists of 14 residues. The CDR3, as DNA: TGTGCCAGCAGCTTATACAGGGCGCAAGAGACCCAGTACTTC. Amino acids: CASSLYRAQETQYF.

J is TRBJ2-1 and V is TRBV20-1, with D maybe TRBD2 (6 bases). Germline CDR1 is DFQATT and CDR2 is SNEGSKA (reference sequence). The length of the CDR3 is 14 residues. Trimming stripped 6 bases from V and 4 bases from J, with 16 bases between. The CDR3 sequence: CSAYGGDSYNEQFF. The CDR3 DNA reads TGCAGTGCCTACGGGGGAGATAGTTACAATGAGCAGTTCTTC.

The rearrangement uses TRBV7-8 and TRBJ1-1; no clear D. The CDR3 has 13 residues. Trimming removed 1 base at V and 0 bases at J, with 3 bases between. CDR1 and CDR2 from the germline V gene are SGHVS and FQNEAQ. For the CDR3, the DNA is TGTGCCAGCAGCTTAGTACTGAACACTGAAGCTTTCTTT. This encodes CASSLVLNTEAFF. Full variable domain (rest looked up from reference TRBV7-8 and TRBJ1-1): GAGVSQSPRYKVAKRGQDVALRCDPISGHVSLFWYQQALGQGPEFLTYFQNEAQLDKSGLPSDRFFAERPEGSVSTLKIQRTQQEDSAVYLCASSLVLNTEAFFGQGTRLTVV.

V usage is TRBV20-1 and J usage is TRBJ2-1; D gene unclear. CDR1 DFQATT and CDR2 SNEGSKA come from the germline V gene (reference sequence). Trimming cost V 6 bases and J 1 base, with 10 bases left between them. The CDR3 spans 13 residues. CDR3 bases: TGCAGTGCCCCATGGGCGTCCTACAATGAGCAGTTCTTC. Translating it yields CSAPWASYNEQFF.

The chain employs TRBV5-4 and TRBJ2-2; D is ambiguous. The V end was cut by 7 bases, the J end by 6 bases, with 7 bases between. CDR3 size: 11 residues. CDR1 is SGHNT, CDR2 YYREEE, per germline (reference sequence). The CDR3 spells CASSSPGELFF. CDR3 in DNA: TGTGCCAGCTCTTCCCCCGGGGAGCTGTTTTTT.

The V and J genes are TRBV3-1 and TRBJ2-3, with D unclear. V was clipped by 1 base and J by 4 bases, with 9 bases between them. CDR1 is LGHDT and CDR2 is YNNKEL in the germline V gene (reference sequence). The CDR3 runs 14 residues. The DNA for the CDR3 is TGTGCCAGCAGCCAAGGCCCGACGGCAGATACGCAGTATTTT. Translating gives CASSQGPTADTQYF.

This chain joins TRBV5-1 and TRBJ2-1; TRBD1 might be the D (5 bases). The CDR3 extends over 14 amino acids. V was pared by 3 bases and J by 2 bases, with 9 bases between. Looked up from germline, CDR1 is SGHRS and CDR2 is YFSETQ. In DNA, the CDR3 is TGCGCCAGCAGCTACGGACAAACCTACAATGAGCAGTTCTTC. Its protein product is CASSYGQTYNEQFF.

The chain joins TRBV7-2 to TRBJ2-7; no firm D call. The CDR3 contains 14 residues. Trimming stripped 1 base from V and 4 bases from J, with 11 bases between. The germline V gene encodes CDR1 SGHTA and CDR2 FQGNSA. Written as DNA, the CDR3 is TGTGCCAGCAGCTTAGATTCGATTGGGTACGAGCAGTACTTC. Its translation: CASSLDSIGYEQYF.